This T cell receptor beta chain was documented in a study of blood T cell repertoires in COVID-19. The germline gives CDR1 MNHNY, CDR2 SVGAGI (reference sequence). This CDR3 spans 13 amino acids. Trimming pared 5 bases from V and 1 base from J, leaving 8 bases between. Profiled with immunoSEQ multiplex PCR; TCRdb holds only in-frame clones, not every one. Of about 90,000 clones in the sample, roughly 80% are singletons; the top ten hold 9% to 12%. The sequencing input was peripheral blood. This chain connects TRBV6-6 to TRBJ1-1; unclear D gene. The TCR was taken from a woman in her 70s with acute or convalescent COVID-19. CDR3 coding DNA: TGTGCCAGCAGTCTGCTCGGGAACACTGAAGCTTTCTTT. Translating gives CASSLLGNTEAFF.